Reported below is one T cell receptor beta chain. What it binds is not known. This sample is drawn from a study of tumor-infiltrating lymphocytes in primary liver carcinoma. Germline DNA was extracted too, while blood RNA derived from unsorted whole blood. The study enrolled treatment-naive patients with chronic HBV infection. V was clipped by 1 base and J by 4 bases, with 20 bases between them. From germline, CDR1 is MNHNS and CDR2 SASEGT. CDR3 length: 17 amino acids. The study, taken as a whole, reports: Tumor-blood pairs (like tumor-adjacent pairs) overlapped less than tumor region pairs did. Left bulk and unsorted, the samples did not allow CD4+ and CD8+ repertoires to be compared. Tumor tissue displayed a significantly greater top-250-clone fraction than blood (p = 0.039).

TCR beta cDNA came from about 0.55 ug total RNA, primed with a constant-region primer. The TCR beta library was amplified through three nested multiplex PCR rounds in a modified ARM-PCR procedure. The study ran its first two PCR rounds for 9 to 10 cycles each, using TRBV1-TRBV30 forward primers and a C-beta reverse primer. In TCRdb, the multiplex PCR reads were re-called with MiXCR into one record per CDR3 protein. The table records approximately 300,000 distinct CDR3 sequences, less than 75% of them present only once. The TCR was taken from a middle-aged man with primary liver carcinoma and hepatitis B virus infection. The sequencing input was peripheral blood. This sequence joins TRBV6-1 and TRBJ2-7; D not resolved. The DNA for the CDR3 is TGTGCCAGCAGTGAAGGGGCCGGCGGAGCTAACGTGTACGAGCAGTACTTC. It codes for CASSEGAGGANVYEQYF.